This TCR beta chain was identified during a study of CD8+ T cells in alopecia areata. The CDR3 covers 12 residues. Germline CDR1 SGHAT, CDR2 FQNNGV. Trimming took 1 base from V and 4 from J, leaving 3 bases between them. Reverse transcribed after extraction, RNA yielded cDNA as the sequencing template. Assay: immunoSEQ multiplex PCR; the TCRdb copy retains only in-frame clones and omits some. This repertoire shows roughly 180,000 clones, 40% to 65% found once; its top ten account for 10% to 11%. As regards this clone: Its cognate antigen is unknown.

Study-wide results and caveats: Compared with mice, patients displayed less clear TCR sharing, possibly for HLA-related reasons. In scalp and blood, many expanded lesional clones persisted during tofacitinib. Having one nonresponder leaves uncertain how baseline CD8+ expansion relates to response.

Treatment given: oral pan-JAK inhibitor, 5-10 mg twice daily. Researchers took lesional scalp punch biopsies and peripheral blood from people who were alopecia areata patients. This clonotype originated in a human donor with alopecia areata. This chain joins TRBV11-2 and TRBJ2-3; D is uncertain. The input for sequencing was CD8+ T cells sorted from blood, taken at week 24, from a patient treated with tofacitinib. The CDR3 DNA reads TGTGCCAGCAGCTTAGGTCCAGATACGCAGTATTTT. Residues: CASSLGPDTQYF.